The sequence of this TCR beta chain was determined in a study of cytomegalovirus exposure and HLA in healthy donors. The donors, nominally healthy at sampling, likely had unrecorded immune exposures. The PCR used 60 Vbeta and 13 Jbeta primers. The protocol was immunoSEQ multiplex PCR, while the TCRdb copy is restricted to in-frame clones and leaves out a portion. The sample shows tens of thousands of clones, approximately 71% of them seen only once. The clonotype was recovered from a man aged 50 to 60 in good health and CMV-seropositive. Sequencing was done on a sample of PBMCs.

The CDR3 region has the DNA TGTGCCAGCTCACCACTGACAGGCGATATCTATGGCTACACCTTC. The encoded protein is CASSPLTGDIYGYTF. The chain employs TRBV18 and TRBJ1-2, with a tentative D call TRBD1 (6 bases). Trimming removed 1 base at V and 4 bases at J, with 13 bases between. The CDR3 is 15 amino acids. The germline CDR1 and CDR2 sequences are KGHSH and LQKENI.